The entry below describes one T cell receptor (beta chain). This specimen comes from a study of blood T cell repertoires in COVID-19. The data were produced by immunoSEQ multiplex PCR, yet TCRdb's version contains in-frame clones alone and is incomplete. The data show some 14,000 clones, 80% to 85% seen once. This clonotype was obtained from a man at least 80 years old with active or convalescent COVID-19. The sequenced sample was peripheral blood.

In nucleotides, the CDR3 is TGTGCCAGCAGTTACTCTTACAGCTCTGGAAACACCATATATTTT. Amino acids: CASSYSYSSGNTIYF. The chain recombines TRBV6-5 with TRBJ1-3; D gene ambiguous. The CDR3 contains 15 residues. Germline V gives CDR1 MNHEY, CDR2 SVGAGI. Trimming removed 0 bases from V and 0 bases from J, with 6 bases in between.